This T cell receptor beta chain was captured by sequencing in a study of control samples from healthy donors and cancer patients. Trimming took 5 bases from V and 4 from J, leaving 9 bases between them. Looked up from germline, CDR1 is MNHEY and CDR2 is SVGEGT. The CDR3 is 13 residues long. Produced via immunoSEQ multiplex PCR; TCRdb's table is partial and in-frame only. The sample holds 160,000 or so clones; 80% to 95% are singletons and the top ten take roughly 0.7%. This chain uses TRBV6-2 or TRBV6-3 with TRBJ2-1; D unresolved. The sample was blood. This receptor was obtained from a woman in her thirties in good health. CDR3 in amino acids: CASSDDSYNEQFF. In nucleotides, the CDR3 is TGTGCCAGCAGTGACGACTCTTACAATGAGCAGTTCTTC.